This T cell receptor beta chain derives from a study of blood T cell repertoires in COVID-19. For the study at large: PBMCs, B-cell-depleted T cells, or T cells provided the cDNA or gDNA that made up the material.

The CDR3 is 15 residues long. CDR1 is MNHEY and CDR2 is SMNVEV in the germline V gene (reference sequence). Trimming cost V 5 bases and J 3 bases; bases outside gene matches: 7. This clone was counted many times. Data came from immunoSEQ multiplex PCR; TCRdb stores just in-frame clones and leaves some out. There are some 100,000 clones in the sample; approximately 90% occur only once, and approximately 20% lies in the top ten. The V call is TRBV27, the J call TRBJ1-3, with 7 bases aligning to TRBD1. Sequences were obtained from peripheral blood. The TCR was taken from a human donor with acute or convalescent COVID-19. The donor label of this sample is uncertain. This chain's CDR3 is CASSLNRDSGNTIYF. The CDR3 DNA is TGTGCCAGCAGTCTAAACCGGGACAGTGGAAACACCATATATTTT.